These T cell receptor beta chains were read from a single sample in a study of OX40 agonist ivuxolimab in advanced cancers. Clones were sequenced by immunoSEQ multiplex PCR, and TCRdb holds only the in-frame ones, with some missing. The sample holds over 50,000 clones, roughly 90% seen once. The sequences come from CD4+ or CD8+ T cells sorted from blood, collected in a trial of the OX40 agonist ivuxolimab. These receptors were collected from an adult with an advanced solid tumor such as melanoma, head and neck, liver or kidney cancer. Both conserved end residues are part of each CDR3. A D gene is named only where the DNA matches it firmly. Size tells how often a clone was seen (once, few, many) or the class of an expanded clone, and some rows leave it out.

abundance	d_gene	v_gene	j_gene	CDR3nt	CDR3aa
few	TRBD2	TRBV5-1	TRBJ2-3	TGCGCCAGCAGCTTTTCGGGACTAGCGACAGATACGCAGTATTTT	CASSFSGLATDTQYF
-	-	TRBV20-1	TRBJ1-1	TGCAGTGCTAGTGATCATCCCATGGCTTTCTTT	CSASDHPMAFF
-	-	TRBV4-2	TRBJ2-2	TGTGCCAGCAGCCGTTCGTGGGTTACCGGGGAGCTGTTTTTT	CASSRSWVTGELFF
-	-	TRBV11-2	TRBJ2-1	TGTGCCAGCAGCTTATACGGTGAGCAGTTCTTC	CASSLYGEQFF
-	-	TRBV23-1	TRBJ2-7	TGCGCCAGCCCTGACAGCTTCGAGCAGTACTTC	CASPDSFEQYF
-	-	TRBV14	TRBJ2-6	TGTGCCAGCAGCCTTGGACAGCCCTCCTCTGGGGCCAACGTCCTGACTTTC	CASSLGQPSSGANVLTF
-	TRBD1	TRBV15	TRBJ2-7	TGTGCCACCAGCAGAGAGGCAGGGGGCTCCTACGAGCAGTACTTC	CATSREAGGSYEQYF
few	-	TRBV19	TRBJ2-5	TGTGCCAGTAGTGCCCACCCTTCACTTCCGGTTGAGCAGTACTTC	CASSAHPSLPVEQYF
-	TRBD1	TRBV7-2	TRBJ1-1	TGTGCCAGCAGCTCAGGACAGGGGGCTCTTGGGACTGAAGCTTTCTTT	CASSSGQGALGTEAFF
-	TRBD2	TRBV7-3	TRBJ2-1	TGTGCCAGCAGCTTAAGGGGACTAGCGGGAGGTCCCCACAATGAGCAGTTCTTC	CASSLRGLAGGPHNEQFF
-	TRBD2	TRBV29-1	TRBJ2-5	TGCAGCGTTGAATTAGCGGGGGTCGGGCGGGAGACCCAGTACTTC	CSVELAGVGRETQYF
-	TRBD1	TRBV29-1	TRBJ1-2	TGCAGCGTTGTTGGTGGACAGGGGAACTATGGCTACACCTTC	CSVVGGQGNYGYTF
once	-	TRBV18	TRBJ2-2	TGTGCCAGCTCATCCGGGCAGAACACCGGGGAGCTGTTTTTT	CASSSGQNTGELFF
-	-	TRBV11-2	TRBJ2-3	TGTGCCAGCAGCTATACTCGCACAGATACGCAGTATTTT	CASSYTRTDTQYF
-	TRBD1	TRBV7-9	TRBJ1-2	TGTGCCAGCAGCTCCAACCAGGGGGCTTATGGCTACACCTTC	CASSSNQGAYGYTF
-	-	TRBV14	TRBJ2-7	TGTGCCAGCAGCCTGGGGAACTCCTACGAGCAGTACTTC	CASSLGNSYEQYF
-	-	TRBV18	TRBJ2-1	TGTGCCAGCTCACCACCGGCCGGATCGCTGAATGAGCAGTTCTTC	CASSPPAGSLNEQFF
-	-	TRBV5-5	TRBJ2-3	TGTGCCAGCAGCTTGTGGGCCGAGAACACAGATACGCAGTATTTT	CASSLWAENTDTQYF
-	-	TRBV6-5	TRBJ1-1	TGTGCCAGCAGTTACTCGAGTCCGGGGATTCCCACTGAAGCTTTCTTT	CASSYSSPGIPTEAFF
-	TRBD1	TRBV7-2	TRBJ1-1	TGTGCCAGCAGCAAAACAGGGGACCGAAACACTGAAGCTTTCTTT	CASSKTGDRNTEAFF
-	-	TRBV5-1	TRBJ1-4	TGCGCCAGCAGCTTGGAGGGGGGCGACGGTGAAAAACTGTTTTTT	CASSLEGGDGEKLFF
-	-	TRBV7-2	TRBJ2-5	TGTGCCAGCAGCTTGAAGGCCCGGACGAGAGGCTTGACCCAGTACTTC	CASSLKARTRGLTQYF
-	-	TRBV28	TRBJ2-1	TGTGCCAGCAGTTCCAATCTCGGGAGGCAGTTCTTC	CASSSNLGRQFF
-	-	TRBV30	TRBJ2-1	TGTGCCTGGAGTGTGGATTTTCTTGGTGAGCAGTTCTTC	CAWSVDFLGEQFF
-	-	TRBV7-2	TRBJ2-7	TGTGCCAGCAGCTTAGGTTCAGCCAGCTACGAGCAGTACTTC	CASSLGSASYEQYF
-	TRBD2	TRBV19	TRBJ2-7	TGTGCCAGTAGTTCTAGCGGGACATACTACGAGCAGTACTTC	CASSSSGTYYEQYF
-	-	TRBV18	TRBJ1-1	TGTGCCAGCTCACCAGGGGCCATAAACACTGAAGCTTTCTTT	CASSPGAINTEAFF
-	TRBD2	TRBV5-1	TRBJ2-7	TGCGCCAGCAGCTTAGGGACTAGCAACGAGCAGTACTTC	CASSLGTSNEQYF
-	TRBD1	TRBV6-5	TRBJ1-5	TGTGCCAGCAGTGGACAGGGGCGTCAGCCCCAGCATTTT	CASSGQGRQPQHF
once	TRBD2	TRBV11-2	TRBJ2-7	TGTGCCAGCAGCTCCGGACTAGCGGGATCCTACGAGCAGTACTTC	CASSSGLAGSYEQYF
-	-	TRBV28	TRBJ1-6	TGTGCCAGCAGTGGCAGGGTTTCACCCCTCCACTTT	CASSGRVSPLHF
-	-	TRBV28	TRBJ1-1	TGTGCCAGCAGTTTTAAAAGGGCCGTACGGACTGAAGCTTTCTTT	CASSFKRAVRTEAFF
-	-	TRBV19	TRBJ2-2	TGTGCCAGTAGTTCCCGATACGAGGAGCTGTTTTTT	CASSSRYEELFF
once	TRBD1	TRBV10-2	TRBJ1-5	TGCGCCAGCAGTGAGTCACAGGGGCCATCCAATCAGCCCCAGCATTTT	CASSESQGPSNQPQHF
once	TRBD2	TRBV19	TRBJ2-1	TGTGCCAGTAGTATAAGACTAGCGGATTACAATGAGCAGTTCTTC	CASSIRLADYNEQFF